This entry is about one TCR beta chain. Its specificity is not known. A junction boundary mismatches the germline segment, possibly from a read error. Total RNA amounting to about 520 ng was the source from which TCR beta cDNA was made with a constant-region primer. Generation of the TCR beta libraries relied on three nested multiplex PCR rounds using slightly modified ARM-PCR. It was with TRBV1-TRBV30 forward primers and a C-beta reverse primer that the first two PCR rounds were run, at around 9 cycles each. TCRdb analysed the multiplex PCR reads with MiXCR anew, one entry per CDR3 protein. The repertoire consists of around 170,000 distinct CDR3 sequences, with 50% to 75% occurring once and the leading ten covering less than 75%. The sample is drawn from a study of tumor-infiltrating lymphocytes in primary liver carcinoma. Notes on the study in general: Tumors had a top-250-clone fraction that was significantly higher than blood (p = 0.039).

The CDR3 has 14 residues. Germline loops: CDR1 ENHRY, CDR2 SYGVKD. Germline DNA was extracted alongside blood RNA, which was obtained from unsorted whole blood. The V gene is TRBV10-3, the J gene TRBJ1-5; unclear D gene. The sequence was collected from a man in his forties or fifties with primary liver carcinoma and hepatitis B virus infection. The source material was peripheral blood. The CDR3 sequence: CAISDSSNNQPQHF. CDR3 coding DNA: TGTGCCATCAGTGATTCGTCGAACAATCAGCCTCAGCATTTT.